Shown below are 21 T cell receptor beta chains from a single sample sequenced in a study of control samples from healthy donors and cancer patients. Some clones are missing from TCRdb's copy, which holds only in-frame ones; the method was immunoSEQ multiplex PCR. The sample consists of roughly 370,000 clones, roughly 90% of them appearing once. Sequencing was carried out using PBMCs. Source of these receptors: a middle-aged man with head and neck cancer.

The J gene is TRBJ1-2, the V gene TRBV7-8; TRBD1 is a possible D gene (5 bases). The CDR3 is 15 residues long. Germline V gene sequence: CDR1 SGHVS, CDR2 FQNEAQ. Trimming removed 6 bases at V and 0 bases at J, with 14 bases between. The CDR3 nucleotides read TGTGCCAGCAGGGATACCGGGGCTTCTAACTATGGCTACACCTTC. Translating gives CASRDTGASNYGYTF.

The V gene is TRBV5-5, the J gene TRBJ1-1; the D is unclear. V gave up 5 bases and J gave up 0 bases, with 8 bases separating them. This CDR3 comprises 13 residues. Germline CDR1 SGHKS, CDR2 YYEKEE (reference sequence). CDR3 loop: CASRGIMNTEAFF. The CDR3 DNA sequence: TGTGCCAGCAGGGGGATAATGAACACTGAAGCTTTCTTT.

Here the CDR3 reads CASSSLTSGGPNEQFF. DNA for the CDR3: TGTGCCAGCAGTTCGTTAACTAGCGGGGGACCCAATGAGCAGTTCTTC. V usage is TRBV28 and J usage is TRBJ2-1, with 11 bases fitting TRBD2. This CDR3 comprises 16 residues. V dropped 4 bases and J dropped 6; count of bases not matched to a gene: 8. The germline V gene encodes CDR1 MDHEN and CDR2 SYDVKM.

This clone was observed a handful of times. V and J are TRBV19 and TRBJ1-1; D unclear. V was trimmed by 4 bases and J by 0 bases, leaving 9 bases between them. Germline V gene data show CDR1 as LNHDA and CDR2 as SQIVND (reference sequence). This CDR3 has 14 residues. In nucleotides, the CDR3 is TGTGCCAGTAGTACCCCGGTAATGAACACTGAAGCTTTCTTT. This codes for CASSTPVMNTEAFF.

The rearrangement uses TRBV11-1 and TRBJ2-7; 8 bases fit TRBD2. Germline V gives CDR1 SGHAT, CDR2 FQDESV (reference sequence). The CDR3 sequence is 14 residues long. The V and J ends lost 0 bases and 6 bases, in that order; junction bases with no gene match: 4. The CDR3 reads CASSLAIRGGEQYF. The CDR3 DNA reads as TGTGCCAGCAGCTTAGCCATTCGGGGGGGCGAGCAGTACTTC.

The CDR3 is CASTDDSLVGTQYF. The CDR3 coding sequence is TGTGCCAGCACCGACGACAGTTTGGTGGGGACCCAGTACTTC. This chain joins TRBV6-6 and TRBJ2-5, with D perhaps TRBD1 (5 bases). This CDR3 region has 14 residues. CDR1 is MNHNY, CDR2 SVGAGI, per germline (reference sequence). Deletions cut 7 bases from V and 7 bases from J, with 19 bases between.

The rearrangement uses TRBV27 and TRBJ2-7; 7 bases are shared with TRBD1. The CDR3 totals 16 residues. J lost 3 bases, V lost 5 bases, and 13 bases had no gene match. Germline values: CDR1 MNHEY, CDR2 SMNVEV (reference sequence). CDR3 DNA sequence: TGTGCCAGCAGTCCCCATACCGGGACAGCCCACTACGAGCAGTACTTC. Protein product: CASSPHTGTAHYEQYF.

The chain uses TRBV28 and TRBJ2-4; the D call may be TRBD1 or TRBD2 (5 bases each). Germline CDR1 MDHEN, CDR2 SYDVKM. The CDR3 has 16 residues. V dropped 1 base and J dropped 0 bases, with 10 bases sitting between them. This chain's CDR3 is CASSLSGTVAKNIQYF. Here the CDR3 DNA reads TGTGCCAGCAGTTTATCAGGGACGGTAGCCAAAAACATTCAGTACTTC.

The CDR3 is CAWSKYKASGLPDTQYF. The DNA for the CDR3 is TGTGCCTGGAGCAAGTACAAGGCTAGCGGGCTCCCAGATACGCAGTATTTT. The rearrangement links TRBV30 to TRBJ2-3; 8 nucleotides agree with TRBD2. The J segment lost 4 bases and the V segment lost 3 bases, leaving 15 bases of the junction unmatched. There are 17 residues in the CDR3. CDR1 is GTSNPN and CDR2 is SVGIG in the germline V gene (reference sequence).

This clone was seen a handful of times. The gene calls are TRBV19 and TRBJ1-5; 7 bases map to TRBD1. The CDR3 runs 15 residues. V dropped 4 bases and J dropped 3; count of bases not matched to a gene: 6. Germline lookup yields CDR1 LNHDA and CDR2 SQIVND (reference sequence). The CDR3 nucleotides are TGTGCCAGTAGTACAAGACAGGGTAACAATCAGCCCCAGCATTTT. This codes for CASSTRQGNNQPQHF.

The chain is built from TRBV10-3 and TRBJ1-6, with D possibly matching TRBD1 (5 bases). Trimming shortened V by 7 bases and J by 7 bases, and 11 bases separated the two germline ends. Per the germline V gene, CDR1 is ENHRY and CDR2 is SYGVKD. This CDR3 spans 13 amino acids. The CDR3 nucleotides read TGTGCCATCACACAGGACATCAATTCACCCCTCCACTTT. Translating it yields CAITQDINSPLHF.

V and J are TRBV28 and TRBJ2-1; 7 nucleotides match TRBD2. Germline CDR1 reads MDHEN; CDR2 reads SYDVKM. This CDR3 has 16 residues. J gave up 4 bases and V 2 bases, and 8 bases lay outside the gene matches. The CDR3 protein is CASSLDERDGYNEQFF. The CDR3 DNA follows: TGTGCCAGCAGTTTAGACGAGCGGGATGGTTACAATGAGCAGTTCTTC.

The CDR3, as DNA: TGTGCCAGCAGTCGACTAGCGGGGACCGGGGAGCTGTTTTTT. Its translation: CASSRLAGTGELFF. This sequence joins TRBV6-5 and TRBJ2-2; 11 bases map to TRBD2. The CDR3 length is 14 residues. CDR1 MNHEY and CDR2 SVGAGI come from the germline V gene. Germline trimming cut 5 bases from V and 5 bases from J; bases unmatched to any gene: 1.

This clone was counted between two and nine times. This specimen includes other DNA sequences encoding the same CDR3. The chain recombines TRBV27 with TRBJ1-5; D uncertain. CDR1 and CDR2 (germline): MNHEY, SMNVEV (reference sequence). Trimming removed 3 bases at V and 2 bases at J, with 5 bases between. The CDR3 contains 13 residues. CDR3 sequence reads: CASSFQGNQPQHF. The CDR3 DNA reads TGTGCCAGCAGTTTCCAGGGCAATCAGCCCCAGCATTTT.

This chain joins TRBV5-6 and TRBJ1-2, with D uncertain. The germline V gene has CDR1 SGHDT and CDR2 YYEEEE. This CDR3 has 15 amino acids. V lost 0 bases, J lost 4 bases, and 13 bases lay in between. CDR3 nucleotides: TGTGCCAGCAGCTTGGCACGACGGATCATCTATGGCTACACCTTC. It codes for CASSLARRIIYGYTF.

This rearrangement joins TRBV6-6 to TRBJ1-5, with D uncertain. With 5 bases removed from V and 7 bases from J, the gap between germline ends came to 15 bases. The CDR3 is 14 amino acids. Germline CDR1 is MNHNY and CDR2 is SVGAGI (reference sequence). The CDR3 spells CASSPTGGGQPQHF. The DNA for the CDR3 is TGTGCCAGCAGTCCAACGGGAGGCGGACAGCCCCAGCATTTT.

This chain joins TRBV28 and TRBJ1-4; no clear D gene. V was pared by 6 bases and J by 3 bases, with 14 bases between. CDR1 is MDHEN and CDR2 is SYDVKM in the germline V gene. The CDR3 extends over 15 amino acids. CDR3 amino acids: CASRPDATPNEKLFF. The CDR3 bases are TGTGCCAGCAGACCAGACGCCACTCCTAATGAAAAACTGTTTTTT.

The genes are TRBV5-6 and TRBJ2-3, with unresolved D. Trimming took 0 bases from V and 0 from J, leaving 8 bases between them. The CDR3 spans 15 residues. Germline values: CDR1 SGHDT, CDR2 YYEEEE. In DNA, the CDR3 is TGTGCCAGCAGCTTGGGGTCGGTCAGCACAGATACGCAGTATTTT. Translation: CASSLGSVSTDTQYF.

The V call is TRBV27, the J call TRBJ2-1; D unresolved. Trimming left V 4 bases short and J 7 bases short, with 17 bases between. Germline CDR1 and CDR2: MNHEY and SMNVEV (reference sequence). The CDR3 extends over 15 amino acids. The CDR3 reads CASSYPAAFRNEQFF. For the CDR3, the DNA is TGTGCCAGCAGTTATCCCGCAGCTTTCCGGAATGAGCAGTTCTTC.

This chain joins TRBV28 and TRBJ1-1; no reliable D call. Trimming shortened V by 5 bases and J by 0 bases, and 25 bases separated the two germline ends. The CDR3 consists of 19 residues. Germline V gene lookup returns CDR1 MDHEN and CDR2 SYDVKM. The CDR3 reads CASSLNPSRTQTMNTEAFF. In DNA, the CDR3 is TGTGCCAGCAGTCTTAATCCGTCTAGGACGCAGACGATGAACACTGAAGCTTTCTTT.

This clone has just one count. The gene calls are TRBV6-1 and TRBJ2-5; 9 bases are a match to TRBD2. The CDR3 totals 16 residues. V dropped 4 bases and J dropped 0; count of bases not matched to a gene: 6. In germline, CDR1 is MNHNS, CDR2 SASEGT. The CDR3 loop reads CASSGVAGGDQETQYF. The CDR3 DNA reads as TGTGCCAGCAGTGGGGTGGCGGGAGGGGACCAAGAGACCCAGTACTTC.